This TCR beta chain was sequenced during a study of identical twins. This clonotype was found many times. Unmatched junction bases numbered 4, after V lost 6 bases and J lost 4 bases. The CDR3 extends over 13 amino acids. Germline lookup yields CDR1 MNHEY and CDR2 SVGAGI. Carrying unique molecular identifiers, the cDNA also gained a universal primer site through template switching. TCRdb re-derived calls from the 5' RACE reads in MiXCR, one entry per CDR3 protein. The sample lists some 1,700,000 distinct CDR3 sequences; about 32% were seen once. The clonotype comes from a newborn girl in good health. This chain uses TRBV6-5 with TRBJ1-2, with TRBD1 matching 8 bases. Source material: cord blood. CDR3 sequence reads: CASRDRVGYGYTF. The DNA for the CDR3 is TGTGCCAGCAGGGACAGGGTTGGCTATGGCTACACCTTC.